This T cell receptor beta chain comes out of a study of glioma-infiltrating T cells. Study-wide results and caveats: Non-neoplastic patients had below-expected tissue-blood divergence, while all gliomas exceeded expectation.

About this clonotype: Its cognate antigen is unknown.

Using RNA template, CDR3s of TCR alpha and beta were amplified with iRepertoire arm-PCR. Tissue mRNA or PBMC total RNA, about 85-400 ng, went into one-step reverse transcription and amplification. TCRdb passed the multiplex PCR reads through MiXCR, listing each CDR3 protein once. Of about 140,000 distinct CDR3 sequences in the sample, 35% to 50% were seen once. The V gene's germline CDR1 is LGHNA and CDR2 YSLEER. Trimming removed 1 base at V and 4 bases at J, with 10 bases between. The CDR3 spans 14 residues. The sequence was obtained from a human donor with low-grade glioma or glioblastoma, undergoing nonglioma brain surgery, or in good health (not recorded which). The sequencing input was glioma tissue, nonneoplastic brain tissue, or PBMCs (not recorded which). The gene calls are TRBV4-3 and TRBJ1-2; no clear D. The CDR3 sequence is CASSQADPLYGYTF. CDR3 in DNA: TGCGCCAGCAGCCAAGCAGATCCTCTCTATGGCTACACCTTC.